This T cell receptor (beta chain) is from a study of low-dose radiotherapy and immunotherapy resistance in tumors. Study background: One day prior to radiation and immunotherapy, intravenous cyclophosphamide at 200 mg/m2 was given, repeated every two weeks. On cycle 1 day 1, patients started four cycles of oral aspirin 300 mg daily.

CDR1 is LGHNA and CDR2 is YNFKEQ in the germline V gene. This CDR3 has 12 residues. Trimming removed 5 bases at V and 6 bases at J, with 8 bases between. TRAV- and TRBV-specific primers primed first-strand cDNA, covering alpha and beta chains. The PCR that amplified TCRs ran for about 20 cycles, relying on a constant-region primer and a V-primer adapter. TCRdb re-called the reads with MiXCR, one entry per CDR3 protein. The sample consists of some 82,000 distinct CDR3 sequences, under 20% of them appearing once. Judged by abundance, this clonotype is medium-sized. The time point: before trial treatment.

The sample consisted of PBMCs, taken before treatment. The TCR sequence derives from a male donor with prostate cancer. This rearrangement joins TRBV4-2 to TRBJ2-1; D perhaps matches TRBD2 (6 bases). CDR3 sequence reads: CASSMTSNEQFF. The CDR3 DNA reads TGTGCCAGCAGCATGACTAGCAATGAGCAGTTCTTC.